This T cell receptor (beta chain) was captured in a study of Graves' ophthalmopathy and Graves' hyperthyroidism (dated by TCRdb to the late 2010s). Notes on the research overall: Stable hyperthyroidism was defined as no progression to ophthalmopathy within 18 months of follow-up. To tell Graves' ophthalmopathy apart from Graves' hyperthyroidism, and to predict which patients would progress to ophthalmopathy, the study relied on TCR beta repertoire signatures. In roughly 6 hyperthyroidism patients, T-cell repertoires of thyroid tissue and blood were compared. In total, 135 blood samples were TCR-sequenced: fewer than 50 ophthalmopathy, roughly 77 hyperthyroidism and some 17 hyperthyroidism-to-ophthalmopathy patients. To explore V-J signatures that separate ophthalmopathy from hyperthyroidism, a discovery set of 100 patients was enrolled, consisting of about 43 with ophthalmopathy and about 60 with stable hyperthyroidism. Following sampling, methimazole starting at 30 mg daily was administered to hyperthyroidism patients, and high-dose intravenous methylprednisolone was administered to ophthalmopathy patients. An independent validation cohort was composed of approximately 18 hyperthyroidism patients and 15 to 17 patients who later progressed from hyperthyroidism to ophthalmopathy.

On the study overall, not on this receptor specifically: Sample size was not statistically predetermined, and group allocation was not concealed from the investigators. In cross-validation, the 13-signature model distinguished ophthalmopathy from stable hyperthyroidism with about 87% sensitivity and approximately 81% specificity, and in the test set the corresponding values were about 80% and 75%. In validation, the model predicted ophthalmopathy progression with more than 70% sensitivity and approximately 78% specificity; roughly 12 predicted patients were CT-confirmed with GO in a median of around 6.5 months. Most of the expanded thyroid clonotypes with a frequency above 0.001 were also detected in blood, and it was suggested that the thyroid immune response may be reflected by blood repertoires.

Patients with hyperthyroidism were aged 18 to 65 years, had been newly diagnosed, and had a disease duration of less than 2 months. Patients with other autoimmune diseases, uncontrolled infections, pregnancy or lactation were excluded from the study. Clinical symptoms, serum thyroxine, TRAb, thyroid ultrasound and orbital computed tomography were used for diagnosis. Total RNA was extracted with Trizol reagent and quality-checked on an Agilent 2100 Bioanalyzer. For repertoire sequencing, the TCR beta CDR3 regions were amplified from RNA transcripts. The first round of RT-PCR was done with HTBI primers and the Qiagen OneStep RT-PCR kit, and was followed by a second round of multiplex PCR, then size selection and purification. Libraries were sequenced on an Illumina HiSeq2000 using paired-end 100 bp reads. Concerning the study's data processing: Reads were processed with SOAPnuke, discarding reads with adapters, uncalled bases, mean Phred below 15, or no exact constant-primer or identifier match. COPE v1.2.5 was used to merge the high-quality paired reads. Clonotypes were defined as unique nucleotide sequences and were aligned to IMGT TRB V, D and J references using MiTCR v1.1. The analysis was limited to V-J combinations with a frequency above 0.0001, which together covered 98% to 99.2% of repertoires. For each V-J combination, a TCR clonal expansion and chaos score was defined as the ratio of F50 clonal expansion to chaos observed in the TCRdist matrix. Welch's t-statistics and random forest were used to reduce the features to around 13 V-J combinations, which were then used as input to a naive Bayes classifier. Thyroid-blood repertoire similarity was quantified with the Morisita-Horn index. TCRdb took the public reads, trimmed them with fastp at Q25, ran MiXCR for clone calling and kept in-frame beta chains. Each record represents a unique CDR3 protein, reported with the most common genes and DNA among its rows. These V and J calls rely on TCRdb rather than the paper's analysis. This sample lists more than 1,000,000 distinct CDR3 sequences; roughly 35% were detected once. In total, the top ten clones hold approximately 12% of the sample.

A remark on this clonotype: Its binding antigen is unknown. A junction boundary mismatches the germline segment, possibly from a read error.

Reading the germline V gene gives CDR1 WSHSY and CDR2 SAAADI. The CDR3 covers 13 residues, taking in both the cysteine and the phenylalanine. Of all the DNA, just the CDR3 is kept, 39 bases in frame from base 1. The TCR originated in an adult man with Graves' hyperthyroidism. The sequence links TRBV10-2 to TRBJ2-5; the D gene is unclear. Sequenced sample: peripheral blood or thyroid tissue (not recorded which). The DNA is as follows: TGCGCCAGCAGTGAGGACGCCCAAAAGACCCAGTACTTC. The translation is CASSEDAQKTQYF.